Shown below are 21 T cell receptor beta chains from a single sample sequenced in a study of shared T cell receptors in the human thymus. Assay: immunoSEQ multiplex PCR; the TCRdb copy retains only in-frame clones and omits some. The sample records about 380,000 clones, about 95% being singletons. Sequenced: thymocytes. Every receptor here comes from a human donor.

The rearrangement joins TRBV11-2 to TRBJ2-3; 8 bases are a match to TRBD1. Losses at the gene ends were 5 bases for V and 0 bases for J; bases not matched to a gene: 4. This CDR3 has 15 amino acids. Germline CDR1 reads SGHAT; CDR2 reads FQNNGV. CDR3 region: CASSARTGSTDTQYF. The DNA of the CDR3 is TGTGCCAGCAGCGCTCGGACAGGGAGCACAGATACGCAGTATTTT.

This chain links TRBV28 with TRBJ2-1, with 11 positions matching TRBD2. Losses at the gene ends were 5 bases for V and 6 bases for J; bases not matched to a gene: 6. The CDR3 length is 15 residues. Germline V lookup: CDR1 MDHEN, CDR2 SYDVKM. The DNA of the CDR3 is TGTGCCAGCAGTCCAAGAACTAGCGGGGGCAATGAGCAGTTCTTC. Residues: CASSPRTSGGNEQFF.

The chain employs TRBV19 and TRBJ1-4; 9 bases are shared with TRBD1. With V trimmed by 6 bases and J by 13 bases, 15 bases remained unmatched. Germline CDR1 and CDR2: LNHDA and SQIVND (reference sequence). This CDR3 comprises 15 residues. The CDR3 sequence is CASSTLTAGTGTLFF. The CDR3 DNA reads TGTGCCAGTAGCACGCTGACTGCCGGGACAGGGACACTGTTTTTT.

The rearrangement uses TRBV5-1 and TRBJ2-7; maybe TRBD2 (6 bases). The CDR3 contains 17 residues. The ends were cut back, 0 bases at V and 2 bases at J, with 18 bases in the middle. The germline V gene has CDR1 SGHRS and CDR2 YFSETQ. The CDR3 loop is CASSLAPTAAGTYEQYF. The CDR3 DNA reads as TGCGCCAGCAGCTTGGCCCCGACCGCCGCGGGGACCTACGAGCAGTACTTC.

The chain has TRBV18 and TRBJ1-2; D gene unclear. Germline V gene data show CDR1 as KGHSH and CDR2 as LQKENI. The length of the CDR3 is 21 residues. The V end was cut by 3 bases, the J end by 0 bases, with 29 bases between. The CDR3 is CASSPFATLGCIGVPNYGYTF. Here the CDR3 DNA reads TGTGCCAGCTCACCTTTCGCAACCCTGGGGTGTATTGGGGTGCCTAACTATGGCTACACCTTC.

This chain joins TRBV19 and TRBJ2-3; perhaps TRBD1 as D (5 bases). Germline CDR1 is LNHDA and CDR2 is SQIVND (reference sequence). V lost 4 bases, J lost 6 bases, and 8 bases lay in between. This CDR3 region has 12 residues. CDR3 nucleotide sequence: TGTGCCAGTAGTAGGGGCCGTGATACGCAGTATTTT. It codes for CASSRGRDTQYF.

The chain combines TRBV7-2 with TRBJ2-1, with a possible D match to TRBD2 (7 bases). V gave up 1 base and J gave up 4 bases, with 11 bases separating them. CDR3 length: 15 residues. Germline assignment: CDR1 SGHTA and CDR2 FQGNSA. The CDR3 nucleotides are TGTGCCAGCAGCTTAGAGGGGGGGAAATACAATGAGCAGTTCTTC. Its translation: CASSLEGGKYNEQFF. Together with reference TRBV7-2 and TRBJ2-1, the CDR3 gives the full variable domain: GAGVSQSPSNKVTEKGKDVELRCDPISGHTALYWYRQSLGQGLEFLIYFQGNSAPDKSGLPSDRFSAERTGGSVSTLTIQRTQQEDSAVYLCASSLEGGKYNEQFFGPGTRLTVL.

The V and J genes are TRBV5-5 and TRBJ2-3; maybe TRBD2 (6 bases). Germline values: CDR1 SGHKS, CDR2 YYEKEE (reference sequence). The V end was cut by 0 bases, the J end by 10 bases, with 18 bases between. This CDR3 spans 15 amino acids. CDR3 bases: TGTGCCAGCAGCTTGGTATACGAACACGGGACTCCGCAGTATTTT. As protein: CASSLVYEHGTPQYF.

The chain links TRBV28 to TRBJ2-5; D call uncertain. This CDR3 contains 11 residues. The ends were cut back, 5 bases at V and 0 bases at J, with 1 base in the middle. Germline-derived CDR1 and CDR2 are MDHEN and SYDVKM. CDR3 coding DNA: TGTGCCAGCAGTGACCAAGAGACCCAGTACTTC. Its protein product is CASSDQETQYF.

The chain combines TRBV18 with TRBJ2-6, with 12 bases identical to TRBD1. This CDR3 comprises 17 residues. The trim removed 6 bases at V and 4 bases at J, leaving 7 bases unmatched. The germline V gene has CDR1 KGHSH and CDR2 LQKENI. This CDR3 reads CASSRRDRGRGANVLTF. In DNA form, the CDR3 reads TGTGCCAGCTCCAGACGGGACAGGGGGCGCGGGGCCAACGTCCTGACTTTC. Filled out from reference TRBV18 and TRBJ2-6, the complete variable domain reads NAGVMQNPRHLVRRRGQEARLRCSPMKGHSHVYWYRQLPEEGLKFMVYLQKENIIDESGMPKERFSAEFPKEGPSILRIQQVVRGDSAAYFCASSRRDRGRGANVLTFGAGSRLTVL.

This chain uses TRBV19 with TRBJ1-1, with 8 positions matching TRBD1. CDR1 and CDR2 from the germline V gene are LNHDA and SQIVND (reference sequence). CDR3 length equals 15 residues. Trimming took 5 bases from V and 11 from J; bases not matched to a gene: 16. The CDR3 DNA follows: TGTGCCAGTAGTCGGGACAGGTACCCACGGAACGATGCTTTCTTT. It encodes CASSRDRYPRNDAFF.

This clone has just one count. The chain carries TRBV4-2 and TRBJ2-7; D gene unclear. Germline CDR1 reads LGHNA; CDR2 reads YNFKEQ. The V end lost 5 bases, the J end lost 0 bases, and 14 bases lay between the germline ends. CDR3 length equals 15 residues. This chain's CDR3 is CASSAPARDSYEQYF. The CDR3 DNA follows: TGTGCCAGCAGCGCCCCCGCGCGCGACTCCTACGAGCAGTACTTC.

The J gene is TRBJ1-1, the V gene TRBV4-2, with 7 bases aligning to TRBD1. Looked up from germline, CDR1 is LGHNA and CDR2 is YNFKEQ. This CDR3 contains 15 residues. V was pared by 1 base and J by 2 bases, with 4 bases of the junction left unmatched. CDR3 sequence: CASSQGGTVNTEAFF. DNA for the CDR3: TGTGCCAGCAGCCAAGGGGGGACAGTTAACACTGAAGCTTTCTTT.

This chain links TRBV28 with TRBJ2-1; D is unresolved. This CDR3 spans 13 amino acids. Germline V CDR1 and CDR2: MDHEN, SYDVKM. The V and J ends lost 2 bases and 7 bases respectively, with 9 bases between them. The CDR3 coding sequence is TGTGCCAGCAGTTTAGAGACAAGGAATGAGCAGTTCTTC. Amino acids: CASSLETRNEQFF.

This clone appeared once. This chain joins TRBV18 and TRBJ2-5, with unresolved D. In germline, CDR1 is KGHSH, CDR2 LQKENI. The CDR3 contains 14 residues. V lost 6 bases and J 3 bases, leaving 14 bases between the germline ends. The CDR3 region is CASSPGLWEETQYF. The CDR3 nucleotides are TGTGCCAGCTCCCCGGGTTTGTGGGAAGAGACCCAGTACTTC.

This clone was seen a single time. CDR3 loop: CASSARQGLGLYEQYF. DNA for the CDR3: TGTGCCAGCTCAGCCCGACAGGGGTTGGGACTCTACGAGCAGTACTTC. This chain uses TRBV18 with TRBJ2-7; 8 bases are a match to TRBD1. The CDR3 is 16 residues long. Germline trimming cut 5 bases from V and 3 bases from J; bases unmatched to any gene: 12. Germline V lookup: CDR1 KGHSH, CDR2 LQKENI.

J is TRBJ1-5 and V is TRBV28, with TRBD1 matching 9 bases. Germline loops: CDR1 MDHEN, CDR2 SYDVKM. Trimming at V came to 5 bases and at J to 4 bases, leaving 9 bases not matched to a gene. The CDR3 length is 16 residues. The CDR3 DNA reads TGTGCCAGCAGTCACGTCCGGGACAGGGCGAATCAGCCCCAGCATTTT. Translation: CASSHVRDRANQPQHF.

The chain uses TRBV5-5 and TRBJ1-5; 10 nucleotides align to TRBD1. The CDR3 length is 19 residues. Germline-derived CDR1 and CDR2 are SGHKS and YYEKEE (reference sequence). V shed 0 bases, J shed 5 bases, and the junction held 14 bases outside the gene matches. This chain's CDR3 is CASSLGDRGRQGFYQPQHF. The CDR3 DNA is TGTGCCAGCAGCTTGGGTGACAGGGGGCGACAGGGTTTTTATCAGCCCCAGCATTTT.

J is TRBJ2-1 and V is TRBV28; possibly TRBD1 for D (6 bases). The CDR3 is 15 residues long. Germline V gene data show CDR1 as MDHEN and CDR2 as SYDVKM. The germline V and J ends were trimmed by 2 bases and 1 base, with 9 bases remaining between them. The CDR3 DNA sequence: TGTGCCAGCAGTTTAGTCAGGGGATCCTACAATGAGCAGTTCTTC. This sequence encodes CASSLVRGSYNEQFF.

A remark on this clone: The same CDR3 can be traced to other DNA sequences in this sample. V and J are TRBV19 and TRBJ1-5; a weak D match, TRBD1 (5 bases). This CDR3 has 15 residues. Germline loops: CDR1 LNHDA, CDR2 SQIVND (reference sequence). The V gene lost 3 bases and the J gene lost 0 bases, with 9 bases spanning the gap. The CDR3 DNA reads as TGTGCCAGTAGTATGGGGCGATATAGCAATCAGCCCCAGCATTTT. This gives the protein CASSMGRYSNQPQHF.

The chain employs TRBV7-9 and TRBJ2-3; D unclear. CDR1 and CDR2 from the germline V gene are SEHNR and FQNEAQ (reference sequence). V was cut by 6 bases and J by 2 bases, with 6 bases left in between. The CDR3 loop spans 12 amino acids. CDR3 in DNA: TGTGCCAGCAGGGATCACACAGATACGCAGTATTTT. This sequence encodes CASRDHTDTQYF.